The entry that follows covers one T cell receptor (beta chain) sequence. The identical CDR3 is also encoded by other nucleotide sequences in the sample. Some clones are missing from TCRdb's copy, which holds only in-frame ones; the method was immunoSEQ multiplex PCR. In the table there are 200,000 or so clones, about 92% of which are singletons. The sample originates from a study of T cell responses to AZD1222 COVID-19 vaccine. This receptor was taken from an adult in good health. This sample comprised peripheral blood, obtained on day 0 of AZD1222 vaccination.

The CDR3 region is CASSVEPKNTEAFF. The CDR3 DNA reads TGTGCCAGCAGCGTAGAGCCCAAGAACACTGAAGCTTTCTTT. The chain has TRBV9 and TRBJ1-1, with no clear D. The CDR3 extends over 14 amino acids. V was trimmed by 0 bases and J by 1 base, leaving 7 bases between them. Per the germline V gene, CDR1 is SGDLS and CDR2 is YYNGEE.